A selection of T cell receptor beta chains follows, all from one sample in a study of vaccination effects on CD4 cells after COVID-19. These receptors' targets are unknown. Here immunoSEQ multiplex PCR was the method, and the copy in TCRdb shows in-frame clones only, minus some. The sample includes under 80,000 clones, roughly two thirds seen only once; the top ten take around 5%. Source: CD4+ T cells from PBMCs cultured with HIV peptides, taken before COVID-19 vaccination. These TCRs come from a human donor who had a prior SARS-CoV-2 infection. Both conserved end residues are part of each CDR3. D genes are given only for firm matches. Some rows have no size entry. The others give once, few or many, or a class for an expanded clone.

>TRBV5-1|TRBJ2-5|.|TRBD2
TGCGCCAGCAGCTTGGACCGGGGACTAGCGGGGGAGCAAGAGACCCAGTACTTC
CASSLDRGLAGEQETQYF
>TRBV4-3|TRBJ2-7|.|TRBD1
TGCGCCAGCAGCCAAGAAGGTAGTGGACAGGCTGGCTACGAGCAGTACTTC
CASSQEGSGQAGYEQYF
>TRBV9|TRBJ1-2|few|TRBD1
TGTGCCAGCAGCGAAAACCAGGGGGCGGGTGGCTACACCTTC
CASSENQGAGGYTF
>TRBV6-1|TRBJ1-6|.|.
TGTGCCAGCAGTGAATTTGGGACTTCTATATCACCCCTCCACTTT
CASSEFGTSISPLHF
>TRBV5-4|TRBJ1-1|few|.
TGTGCCAGCAGCTTGGATTGGAACACTGAAGCTTTCTTT
CASSLDWNTEAFF
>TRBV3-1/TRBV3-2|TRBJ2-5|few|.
TGTGCCAGCAGCCAAGATCTGGTCCGGGAGACCCAGTACTTC
CASSQDLVRETQYF
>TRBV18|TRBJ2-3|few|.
TGTGCCAGCTCACCACTGGCTAGCACAGATACGCAGTATTTT
CASSPLASTDTQYF
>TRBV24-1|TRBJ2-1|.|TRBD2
TGTGCCACCAGTGACTTGGGGGCTAGCGGGAGGTCGAATGAGCAGTTCTTC
CATSDLGASGRSNEQFF
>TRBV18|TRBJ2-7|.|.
TGTGCCAGCTCACCATCGCCGTCAGGTGACTCCTACGAGCAGTACTTC
CASSPSPSGDSYEQYF
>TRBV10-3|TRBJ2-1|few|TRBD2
TGTGCCATCAGTGATAGGGGACTAGCGGGAGCCGCCTACAATGAGCAGTTCTTC
CAISDRGLAGAAYNEQFF